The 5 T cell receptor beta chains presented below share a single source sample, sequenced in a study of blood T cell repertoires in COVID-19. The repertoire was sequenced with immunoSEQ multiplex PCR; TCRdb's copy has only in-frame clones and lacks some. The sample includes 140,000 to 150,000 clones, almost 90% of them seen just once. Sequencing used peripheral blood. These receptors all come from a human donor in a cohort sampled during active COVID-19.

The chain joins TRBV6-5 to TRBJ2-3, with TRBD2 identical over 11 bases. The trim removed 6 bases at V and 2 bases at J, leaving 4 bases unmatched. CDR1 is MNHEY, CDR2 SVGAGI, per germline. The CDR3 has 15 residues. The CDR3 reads CASRRLAGNTDTQYF. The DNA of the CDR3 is TGTGCCAGCAGGCGACTAGCGGGGAACACAGATACGCAGTATTTT.

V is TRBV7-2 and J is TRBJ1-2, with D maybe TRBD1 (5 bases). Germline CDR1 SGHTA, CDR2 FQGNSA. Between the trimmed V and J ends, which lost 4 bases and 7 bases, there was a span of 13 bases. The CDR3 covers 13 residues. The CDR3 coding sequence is TGTGCCAGCAGCTCCGGGAGAACAGGTGGCTACACCTTC. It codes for CASSSGRTGGYTF.

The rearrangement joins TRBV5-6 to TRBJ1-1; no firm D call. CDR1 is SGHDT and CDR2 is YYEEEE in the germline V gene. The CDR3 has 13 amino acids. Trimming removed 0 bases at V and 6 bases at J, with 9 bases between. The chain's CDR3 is CASSLVGRPEAFF. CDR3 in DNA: TGTGCCAGCAGCTTGGTTGGGAGGCCTGAAGCTTTCTTT.

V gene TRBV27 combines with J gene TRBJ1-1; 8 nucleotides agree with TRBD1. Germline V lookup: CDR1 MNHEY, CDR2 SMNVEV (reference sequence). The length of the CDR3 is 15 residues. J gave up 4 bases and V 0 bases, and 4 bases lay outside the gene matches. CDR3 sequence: CASSLSDRAGTEAFF. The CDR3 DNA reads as TGTGCCAGCAGTTTATCGGACAGGGCGGGCACTGAAGCTTTCTTT.

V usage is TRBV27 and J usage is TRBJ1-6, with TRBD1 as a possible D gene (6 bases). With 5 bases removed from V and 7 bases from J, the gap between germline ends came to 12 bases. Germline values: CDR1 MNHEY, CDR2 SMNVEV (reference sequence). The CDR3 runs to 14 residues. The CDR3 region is CASSHRDGNSPLHF. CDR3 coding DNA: TGTGCCAGCAGTCACAGGGATGGCAATTCACCCCTCCACTTT.